This T cell receptor (beta chain) is from a study of T cells in Graves' hyperthyroidism and ophthalmopathy. Study results and caveats: Most thyroid clonotypes expanded above 0.001 were also detected in blood. Ophthalmopathy could be told apart from stable hyperthyroidism with a 13 V-J model.

This clonotype appeared a few times. Its antigen is not known. Germline V lookup: CDR1 MGHRA, CDR2 YSYEKL. V was trimmed by 1 base and J by 14 bases, leaving 8 bases between them. This CDR3 region has 11 residues. There were TCR beta CDR3 regions amplified from RNA transcripts. HTBI primers drove first-round RT-PCR of the TCR CDR3. TCRdb redid the calling of the multiplex PCR reads with MiXCR, one entry per CDR3 protein. This sample yields approximately 380,000 distinct CDR3 sequences, of which around 20% are seen a single time; 40% belongs to the top ten. On the basis of clinical symptoms, serum thyroxine and TRAb, thyroid ultrasound and orbital computed tomography, diagnoses were made.

The chain carries TRBV4-1 and TRBJ1-4; unclear D gene. This TCR was sampled from a young man with Graves' ophthalmopathy. The material sequenced was blood. CDR3 sequence: CASSQGGRLFF. In nucleotides, the CDR3 is TGCGCCAGCAGCCAAGGCGGTCGCCTGTTTTTT.